Listed below are T cell receptor beta chains from one sample, sequenced in a study of blood T cell repertoires in COVID-19. Sequencing was performed with immunoSEQ multiplex PCR; in TCRdb, only in-frame clones are kept and a portion is missing. The repertoire has a few hundred thousand clones, more than 65% of them found once; the top ten carry more than 1.2%. Sequenced input: peripheral blood. All receptors come from a woman aged 40 to 50 who had recovered from COVID-19. Both conserved end residues are part of each CDR3. A D gene is named only where the DNA matches it firmly. Expanded clones get a size class; other rows say once, few or many, or leave the size out.

>TRBV11-2|TRBD1|TRBJ1-6|-
TGTGCCAGCAGCTCCGACAGGGATGGTTCACCCCTCCACTTT
CASSSDRDGSPLHF
>TRBV4-3|TRBD2|TRBJ2-5|once
TGCGCCAGCAGCCAATCGTCTAGCGGGGGGTCCCAAGAGACCCAGTACTTC
CASSQSSSGGSQETQYF
>TRBV10-3|-|TRBJ2-1|-
TGTGCCATCAGTGAGCGGGACACCAAGATGGGTAATGAGCAGTTCTTC
CAISERDTKMGNEQFF
>TRBV2|-|TRBJ1-4|-
TGTGCCAGCATCGCGAGTGAAAAACTGTTTTTT
CASIASEKLFF
>TRBV18|-|TRBJ2-1|-
TGTGCCAGCTCACCACCGCGCGCCTTCTCCTACAATGAGCAGTTCTTC
CASSPPRAFSYNEQFF
>TRBV7-2|TRBD1|TRBJ1-6|-
TGTGCCAGCCGGGACAGTACTTTACTTAATTCACCCCTCCACTTT
CASRDSTLLNSPLHF
>TRBV18|TRBD1|TRBJ2-1|-
TGTGCCAGCTCACCTACGCGACAGGGGGGCAATGAGCAGTTCTTC
CASSPTRQGGNEQFF
>TRBV27|-|TRBJ1-4|few
TGTGCCAGCAGTTTACGGGGCGGGGGAGAACTGTTTTTT
CASSLRGGGELFF
>TRBV19|-|TRBJ2-7|-
TGTGCCAGTAGTTTGGGGGCACGCACCGTGCAGTACTTC
CASSLGARTVQYF
>TRBV6-5|-|TRBJ1-4|-
TGTGCCAGCAGCAGGAAACCTAATGAAAAACTGTTTTTT
CASSRKPNEKLFF
>TRBV2|TRBD1|TRBJ1-5|-
TGTGCCAGCAGTGCATTAGCCGGGACAGTAAGCAATCAGCCCCAGCATTTT
CASSALAGTVSNQPQHF
>TRBV30|TRBD2|TRBJ2-1|-
TGTGCCTCCTATAGTGGTAGCGGGGTAAGTGAGCAGTTCTTC
CASYSGSGVSEQFF
>TRBV11-3|TRBD2|TRBJ2-1|-
TGTGCCAGCAGCTTAGAGGGATATCTAGCGGGGGGGCTCTATGAGCAGTTCTTC
CASSLEGYLAGGLYEQFF
>TRBV5-1|-|TRBJ2-7|-
TGCGCCAGCAGCTTGGGATCCCCGGGCGAGCAGTACTTC
CASSLGSPGEQYF
>TRBV2|-|TRBJ1-6|few
TGTGCCAGCAGTGAATCTGGGGGAGGTCATTCACCCCTCCACTTT
CASSESGGGHSPLHF
>TRBV6-1|TRBD2|TRBJ2-3|-
TGTGCCAGCAGTGAAGTCGGCCTAGCGGGGGGGCTCACAGATACGCAGTATTTT
CASSEVGLAGGLTDTQYF
>TRBV5-1|TRBD1|TRBJ1-4|-
TGCGCCAGCAGCTTGGGACAGGGGCACGAAAAACTGTTTTTT
CASSLGQGHEKLFF
>TRBV10-3|-|TRBJ2-5|-
TGTGCCATCAGTTCACGGAGCCAAGAGACCCAGTACTTC
CAISSRSQETQYF
>TRBV6-4|-|TRBJ2-5|-
TGTGCCAGCTGGGCAAGGTCAGAGACCCAGTACTTC
CASWARSETQYF
>TRBV30|TRBD1|TRBJ1-1|few
TGTGCCTTCCACAGGGGGGCGAACACTGAAGCTTTCTTT
CAFHRGANTEAFF
>TRBV3-1/TRBV3-2|-|TRBJ1-3|-
TGTGCCAGCAGCCACGGAGTCGGAAACACCATATATTTT
CASSHGVGNTIYF
>TRBV5-4|TRBD1|TRBJ1-1|-
TGTGCCAGCAGCTTACAGGGGGAGCTCCACACTGAAGCTTTCTTT
CASSLQGELHTEAFF
>TRBV4-3|TRBD1|TRBJ1-1|-
TGCGCCAGCGGGACAGGGGTGGATACTGAAGCTTTCTTT
CASGTGVDTEAFF
>TRBV11-2|TRBD2|TRBJ2-5|-
TGTGCCAGCAGCTTAGGCGGGGGAGGAGAGACCCAGTACTTC
CASSLGGGGETQYF
>TRBV9|TRBD2|TRBJ2-5|-
TGTGCTAGCAGCGAGGGCTCACTAGCGGGGCAAGAGACCCAGTACTTC
CASSEGSLAGQETQYF
>TRBV19|TRBD1|TRBJ1-1|-
TGTGCCAGTAGTAAATCGGGGACAGATATAAACACTGAAGCTTTCTTT
CASSKSGTDINTEAFF
>TRBV15|TRBD1|TRBJ1-6|once
TGTGCCACCAGCGACCGGGACAGGCCAAGCATAAATTCACCCCTCCACTTT
CATSDRDRPSINSPLHF
>TRBV28|-|TRBJ2-1|-
TGTGCCAGCAGTTTATTGGGGGGGGGCAGCCATGAGCAGTTCTTC
CASSLLGGGSHEQFF
>TRBV29-1|TRBD1|TRBJ1-1|-
TGCAGCGTTGTAGGGACAGGGGGCGGCACTGAAGCTTTCTTT
CSVVGTGGGTEAFF
>TRBV5-1|-|TRBJ1-1|-
TGCGCCAGCAGCTTCCAGGGGTCTAGGGACACTGAAGCTTTCTTT
CASSFQGSRDTEAFF
>TRBV5-1|TRBD1|TRBJ2-2|-
TGCGCCAGTCTTTCCGGGACAGGGTTGGGCACCGGGGAGCTGTTTTTT
CASLSGTGLGTGELFF
>TRBV28|-|TRBJ2-7|once
TGTGCCAGCAGTTCCCCCTCCGTGGTCCTAACCTACGAGCAGTACTTC
CASSSPSVVLTYEQYF
>TRBV11-3|-|TRBJ2-3|-
TGTGCCAGCAGCTTAGGAGGTACCGGATCGCCGCAGTATTTT
CASSLGGTGSPQYF
>TRBV3-1/TRBV3-2|TRBD1|TRBJ2-7|-
TGTGCCAGCAGCCAACTGGACAGGAACTACGAGCAGTACTTC
CASSQLDRNYEQYF
>TRBV29-1|-|TRBJ1-2|-
TGCAGCGTTCAATCACAGGGTGGCTATGGCTACACCTTC
CSVQSQGGYGYTF
>TRBV7-6|TRBD1|TRBJ2-5|-
TGTGCCAGCAGCTTTTTCGGACAGGGCCTGGAGACCCAGTACTTC
CASSFFGQGLETQYF
>TRBV18|TRBD1|TRBJ1-3|few
TGTGCCAGCTCACTTCGGGACAGCACAGCTGGAAACACCATATATTTT
CASSLRDSTAGNTIYF
>TRBV9|TRBD2|TRBJ2-7|-
TGTGCCAGCAGCGTAGATACCGGGACTAGCTTCTACGAGCAGTACTTC
CASSVDTGTSFYEQYF
>TRBV14|TRBD1|TRBJ1-2|-
TGTGCCAGCAGCCAAGGATATGTGGCAGGGGGATATGGCTACACCTTC
CASSQGYVAGGYGYTF
>TRBV4-1|TRBD2|TRBJ2-7|once
TGCGCCAGCAGCCAAGATAGAGCGGGGGCTTACGAGCAGTACTTC
CASSQDRAGAYEQYF
>TRBV19|TRBD1|TRBJ2-1|-
TGTGCCAGTAGTATATGGGCCGACAGGGACTCCTACAATGAGCAGTTCTTC
CASSIWADRDSYNEQFF
>TRBV9|-|TRBJ2-5|-
TGTGCCAGCAGCGAGCGGCCCCAAGAGACCCAGTACTTC
CASSERPQETQYF
>TRBV28|-|TRBJ1-6|-
TGTGCCAGTGGGGGGGGCTTAGGGTCACCCCTCCACTTT
CASGGGLGSPLHF
>TRBV7-9|-|TRBJ1-1|-
TGTGCCAGCAGCCCGGGGAGCTTGGACACTGAAGCTTTCTTT
CASSPGSLDTEAFF
>TRBV7-9|TRBD1|TRBJ2-2|once
TGTGCCAGCAGCGAGGACAGGTCGACCTTCACCGGGGAGCTGTTTTTT
CASSEDRSTFTGELFF
>TRBV3-1/TRBV3-2|-|TRBJ1-2|-
TGTGCCAGCAGACCCCAGGGGCGACACTATGGCTACACCTTC
CASRPQGRHYGYTF
>TRBV4-2|TRBD1|TRBJ1-4|-
TGTGCCAGCAGCCCAGGGACAGTGACGAATGAAAAACTGTTTTTT
CASSPGTVTNEKLFF
>TRBV5-1|TRBD1|TRBJ2-7|-
TGCGCCAGCAGAACCGGGACAGGGGCGTACGAGCAGTACTTC
CASRTGTGAYEQYF
>TRBV11-3|TRBD1|TRBJ1-1|-
TGTGCCAGCAGCTCAAAGGGGACAGTCTACACTGAAGCTTTCTTT
CASSSKGTVYTEAFF
>TRBV5-1|TRBD1|TRBJ1-2|once
TGCGCCAGCAGCCCCGACAGGGAGAACTATGGCTACACCTTC
CASSPDRENYGYTF
>TRBV19|TRBD1|TRBJ2-3|-
TGTGCCAGTAGTATAGGGACAGGGGGAGATACGCAGTATTTT
CASSIGTGGDTQYF
>TRBV6-5|TRBD1|TRBJ1-2|-
TGTGCCAGCAGTTTGGGGGACAGCTATGGCTACACCTTC
CASSLGDSYGYTF
>TRBV5-6|-|TRBJ2-1|-
TGTGCCAGCAGCTTGGGAGTTCAGGGGTGGAATGAGCAGTTCTTC
CASSLGVQGWNEQFF
>TRBV6-2/TRBV6-3|-|TRBJ2-7|-
TGTGCCAGCAGTTCCCAGGGCTCGTACGAGCAGTACTTC
CASSSQGSYEQYF
>TRBV4-2|TRBD1|TRBJ2-1|-
TGTGCCAGCAGCCAAGGGTCTGGGACAGGGAGCCTCTACAATGAGCAGTTCTTC
CASSQGSGTGSLYNEQFF
>TRBV9|TRBD2|TRBJ2-3|-
TGTGCCAGCAGCGTAGTCGGCGGGGGGAGTAGGGATACGCAGTATTTT
CASSVVGGGSRDTQYF
>TRBV6-5|TRBD1|TRBJ1-2|-
TGTGCCAGCAGTAGACAGGGTAGAAGCTACACCTTC
CASSRQGRSYTF